This is a list of T cell receptor beta chains from one sample in a study of OX40 agonist ivuxolimab in advanced cancers. Clones were read by immunoSEQ multiplex PCR, and TCRdb kept only the in-frame ones, dropping some. Altogether roughly 35,000 clones are present, approximately 86% being singletons, with the ten largest covering under 2%. This specimen was CD4+ or CD8+ T cells sorted from blood, taken in a trial of the OX40 agonist ivuxolimab. All receptors derive from an adult with an advanced solid tumor such as melanoma, head and neck, liver or kidney cancer. CDR3s include the opening cysteine and the closing phenylalanine or tryptophan. The D gene is left open where the match is weak. The listing skips clone size in some rows; elsewhere it reads once, few, many or a size class.

len	abundance	d_gene	v_gene	j_gene	CDR3aa	CDR3nt
18	.	.	TRBV19	TRBJ1-5	CASSILGRGQGDNQPQHF	TGTGCCAGTAGTATATTAGGCCGGGGGCAGGGTGACAATCAGCCCCAGCATTTT
15	few	.	TRBV28	TRBJ1-3	CASSRTAYSGNTIYF	TGTGCCAGCAGCCGCACAGCCTACTCTGGAAACACCATATATTTT
13	.	.	TRBV5-6	TRBJ1-2	CASSLGSMVGYTF	TGTGCCAGCAGCTTGGGCAGTATGGTTGGCTACACCTTC
15	.	TRBD2	TRBV6-5	TRBJ2-1	CASRSGLHYANEQFF	TGTGCCAGCAGATCGGGACTACACTATGCCAATGAGCAGTTCTTC
14	.	.	TRBV14	TRBJ2-3	CASSQDGGTDTQYF	TGTGCCAGCAGCCAAGATGGGGGAACAGATACGCAGTATTTT
11	.	.	TRBV28	TRBJ2-3	CASTATDTQYF	TGTGCCAGCACAGCCACAGATACGCAGTATTTT
13	.	.	TRBV19	TRBJ1-6	CASSEGLSSPLHF	TGTGCCAGTAGTGAGGGATTGAGTTCACCCCTCCACTTT
17	.	.	TRBV5-1	TRBJ1-1	CASSLVAGTTLRTEAFF	TGCGCCAGCAGCTTGGTTGCAGGGACCACCTTGAGGACTGAAGCTTTCTTT
19	few	TRBD1	TRBV5-4	TRBJ1-1	CASSTGGQGASRVGTEAFF	TGTGCCAGCAGTACAGGGGGACAGGGGGCTTCTCGAGTTGGCACTGAAGCTTTCTTT
13	.	.	TRBV6-5	TRBJ1-2	CASKRGRDYGYTF	TGTGCCAGCAAAAGGGGCAGGGACTATGGCTACACCTTC
16	once	.	TRBV27	TRBJ2-4	CASSLSWVGAKNIQYF	TGTGCCAGCAGTTTAAGTTGGGTGGGAGCCAAAAACATTCAGTACTTC